This T cell receptor (beta chain) was sequenced for a study of blood T cell repertoires in COVID-19 (dated by TCRdb to the early 2020s). About the full investigation: Collaborator samples came from the United States, Italy and Spain and covered acute and convalescent phases of COVID-19. Deeply sampled blood TCRbeta repertoires from subjects exposed to, actively infected with, or recovered from COVID-19 were included in the dataset. The samples were drawn from two sources: the first 160 participants of the ongoing ImmuneRACE study, and some 1,300 subjects contributed by 6 global collaborators. Nearly every sample came with metadata listing a de-identified subject ID, COVID-19 status, age in years and sex. Where available, HLA class I and class II types were obtained from metadata supplied by the sample provider rather than from assay-based typing. The prospective study material was composed of cDNA or gDNA derived from T cells, B-cell-depleted T cells, or PBMCs. The repertoires were released in a freely available public database intended as a resource for research on the immune response to SARS-CoV-2. Study-wide conclusions, independent of this receptor: The amount of clinical and demographic metadata varied by source and participant and was provided uncurated.

The collaborating institutions used their own protocols to collect whole blood in K2EDTA tubes. For TCRbeta analysis, collaborators shipped samples as frozen whole blood, isolated PBMCs, or DNA extracted from either of those sample types. The immunoSEQ Assay, a bias-controlled multiplex PCR, was used to amplify TCRbeta CDR3 regions from genomic DNA. From the authors' description of their analysis: Nucleated cell counts per sample were estimated from amplification of reference gene primers within the assay. Sequence reads were collapsed and filtered to measure the absolute abundance of every unique TCRbeta CDR3 rearrangement. Productive Simpson clonality was computed per sample as the square root of Simpson's diversity index over productive rearrangements. Sourced from immuneACCESS, this table was stored by TCRdb with only in-frame sequences that have V and J called. A share of the clones is absent; for the studies checked, an unresolved V gene accounts for under half, and the remainder has no known explanation. The V and J calls and clone size are taken from that table; D and trimming were inferred from the DNA. Counted in this sample were around 200,000 clones; around four fifths of them appeared once. The ten biggest clones cover about 8.9% of the sample.

The germline V gene (reference sequence) sets CDR1 to GTSNPN and CDR2 to SVGIG. The cysteine opens and the phenylalanine closes a CDR3 of 14 amino acids. The retained sequence is limited to the CDR3, 42 bases, with the frame set at the first base. V and J are trimmed by 5 bases and 4 bases, and the gene matches miss 6 bases of the junction. Comment on this clone: Its antigen has not been determined. It has no much larger one-base neighbor in the sample; base qualities were not kept.

The sequence came from a woman between 45 and 65 years old with acute or convalescent COVID-19. Rearrangement joined TRBV30 to TRBJ2-2; a stretch of 8 junction bases matches TRBD2. The sample was peripheral blood. The DNA sequence reads TGTGCCTGGCGGACGGCGGGGGGCACCGGGGAGCTGTTTTTT. Its translation reads: CAWRTAGGTGELFF.